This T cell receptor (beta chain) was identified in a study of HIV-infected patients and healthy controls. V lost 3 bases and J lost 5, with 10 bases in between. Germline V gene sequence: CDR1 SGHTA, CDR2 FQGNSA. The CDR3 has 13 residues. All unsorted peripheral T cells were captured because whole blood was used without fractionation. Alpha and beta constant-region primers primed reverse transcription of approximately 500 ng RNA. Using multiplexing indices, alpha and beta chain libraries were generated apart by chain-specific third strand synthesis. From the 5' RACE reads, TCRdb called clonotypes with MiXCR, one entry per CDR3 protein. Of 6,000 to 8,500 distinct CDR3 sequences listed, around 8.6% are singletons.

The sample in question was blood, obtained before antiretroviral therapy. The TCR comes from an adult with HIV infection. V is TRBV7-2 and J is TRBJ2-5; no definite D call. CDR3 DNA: TGTGCCAGCAGCTTTCGTCTCACGGAGACCCAGTACTTC. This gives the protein CASSFRLTETQYF.